This T cell receptor (beta chain) was identified in a study of somatic mutations in cytotoxic T cells in rheumatoid arthritis. CD4+ and CD8+ cells were isolated by positive magnetic bead selection, with purity checked by flow cytometry. This CDR3 is built from 13 residues. The germline V gene has CDR1 MGHRA and CDR2 YSYEKL. With 6 bases removed from V and 8 bases from J, the gap between germline ends came to 14 bases. Under the authors' procedure: Published virus-specific TCRB sequences were rarely matched by patient CD8+ clones larger than 1%. The assay was immunoSEQ multiplex PCR, and TCRdb's table has in-frame clones only and misses some. V, J and clone size reflect that table, while D and trimming were determined from the DNA. Altogether 7,400 or so clones are present, around 87% being singletons, with the ten largest covering approximately 24%. In the case of this clone: Its specificity is not known.

Study-level points and caveats: A significant difference in CD8+ T-cell clonality was not found between rheumatoid arthritis patients and age-matched healthy controls.

Input material: CD8+ T cells sorted from blood. This TCR derives from a woman in her sixties or seventies with rheumatoid arthritis. The chain employs TRBV4-1 and TRBJ2-1, with D tentatively TRBD1 (6 bases). The chain's CDR3 is CASRGEGVYEQFF. In nucleotides, the CDR3 is TGCGCCAGCAGGGGCGAGGGGGTCTATGAGCAGTTCTTC.